This T cell receptor (beta chain) was identified in a study of blood T cell repertoires in COVID-19. The overall study: Italy, Spain and the United States were the sources of the convalescent and acute COVID-19 samples.

From germline, CDR1 is SGDLS and CDR2 YYNGEE. This CDR3 has 14 amino acids. V shed 4 bases, J shed 6 bases, and the junction held 10 bases outside the gene matches. Assay: immunoSEQ multiplex PCR; the TCRdb copy retains only in-frame clones and omits some. The data hold more than 200,000 clones, with about nine tenths observed a single time. The chain joins TRBV9 to TRBJ2-7, with 7 bases lining up with TRBD2. The receptor was derived from a man younger than 40 in a cohort exposed to, infected with or recovered from COVID-19 (not recorded which). Sequencing was done on a sample of PBMCs or T cells enriched from blood (not recorded which). The CDR3 coding sequence is TGTGCCAGCAGCCCCCCCGGCGGGAGTCTCGAGCAGTACTTC. Residues: CASSPPGGSLEQYF.